These T cell receptor beta chains were read from a single sample in a study of T cell responses to AZD1222 COVID-19 vaccine. Data came from immunoSEQ multiplex PCR; TCRdb stores just in-frame clones and leaves some out. Found here are around 110,000 clones, roughly nine tenths of them singletons; the top ten hold approximately 4.8%. Specimen: peripheral blood, collected 28 days after the second AZD1222 dose. Every receptor here comes from an adult who received the AZD1222 COVID-19 vaccine. CDR3s include the opening cysteine and the closing phenylalanine or tryptophan. Each record gives: clone size, J gene, D gene, V gene, CDR3 DNA, CDR3 protein. D genes are given only for firm matches. Size values are once, few and many counts, or a class for expanded clones, and some rows have none.

abundance: NA; j_gene: TRBJ2-1; d_gene: TRBD2; v_gene: TRBV6-1; CDR3nt: TGTGCCAGCAGTGACCGACTAGCGGGGAGGAATGAGCAGTTCTTC; CDR3aa: CASSDRLAGRNEQFF
abundance: NA; j_gene: TRBJ2-7; d_gene: NA; v_gene: TRBV11-2; CDR3nt: TGTGCCAGCAGCTTAGTGCAGTACCCCAGACTGGGCGAGCAGTACTTC; CDR3aa: CASSLVQYPRLGEQYF
abundance: NA; j_gene: TRBJ1-2; d_gene: NA; v_gene: TRBV28; CDR3nt: TGTGCCAGCAGTTTATCGGGGGAGGGCTATGGCTACACCTTC; CDR3aa: CASSLSGEGYGYTF
abundance: NA; j_gene: TRBJ1-1; d_gene: TRBD1; v_gene: TRBV13; CDR3nt: TGTGCCAGCAGCCGGGACAGGGCCGAAGCTTTCTTT; CDR3aa: CASSRDRAEAFF
abundance: NA; j_gene: TRBJ2-1; d_gene: NA; v_gene: TRBV12-3/TRBV12-4; CDR3nt: TGTGCCAGCAGTTCAAATGAGCAGTTCTTC; CDR3aa: CASSSNEQFF
abundance: NA; j_gene: TRBJ1-1; d_gene: NA; v_gene: TRBV11-1; CDR3nt: TGTGCCAGCAGCTTAGTGGGGGGAACTGAAGCTTTCTTT; CDR3aa: CASSLVGGTEAFF
abundance: NA; j_gene: TRBJ2-7; d_gene: NA; v_gene: TRBV5-1; CDR3nt: TGCGCCAGCAGCTTGCTATCGGGGGTGGAGCAGTACTTC; CDR3aa: CASSLLSGVEQYF
abundance: NA; j_gene: TRBJ2-7; d_gene: NA; v_gene: TRBV7-8; CDR3nt: TGTGCCAGCAGCCCCCAGGCCGTGGCGGCCTACGAGCAGTACTTC; CDR3aa: CASSPQAVAAYEQYF
abundance: NA; j_gene: TRBJ2-2; d_gene: NA; v_gene: TRBV29-1; CDR3nt: TGCAGCGTTGTAGGTCTTTACACCGGGGAGCTGTTTTTT; CDR3aa: CSVVGLYTGELFF
abundance: NA; j_gene: TRBJ1-1; d_gene: NA; v_gene: TRBV7-2; CDR3nt: TGTGCCAGCAGCTTATATCCGGGTGAAGCTTTCTTT; CDR3aa: CASSLYPGEAFF
abundance: NA; j_gene: TRBJ2-2; d_gene: TRBD2; v_gene: TRBV2; CDR3nt: TGTGCCAGCAGTGAGGGACTAGCGGTGACGAACACCGGGGAGCTGTTTTTT; CDR3aa: CASSEGLAVTNTGELFF
abundance: NA; j_gene: TRBJ1-5; d_gene: NA; v_gene: TRBV6-5; CDR3nt: TGTGCCACTATGGGACGGCGTAGCAATCAGCCCCAGCATTTT; CDR3aa: CATMGRRSNQPQHF
abundance: NA; j_gene: TRBJ2-7; d_gene: NA; v_gene: TRBV27; CDR3nt: TGTGCCAGCAGTTTGGGCAGCGGGTACTACGAGCAGTACTTC; CDR3aa: CASSLGSGYYEQYF
abundance: NA; j_gene: TRBJ2-3; d_gene: TRBD2; v_gene: TRBV11-1; CDR3nt: TGTGCCAGCAGCCTGGAGCATGCGGGGGGGCAGGGTACGCAGTATTTT; CDR3aa: CASSLEHAGGQGTQYF
abundance: NA; j_gene: TRBJ2-1; d_gene: TRBD2; v_gene: TRBV4-2; CDR3nt: TGTGCCAGCAGCCAGAGGGGAGAAGCGGGGGGGTTCAATGAGCAGTTCTTC; CDR3aa: CASSQRGEAGGFNEQFF
abundance: NA; j_gene: TRBJ1-2; d_gene: NA; v_gene: TRBV29-1; CDR3nt: TGCAGCGTTGAAATCGCAAAGGGTCTCTATGGCTACACCTTC; CDR3aa: CSVEIAKGLYGYTF
abundance: NA; j_gene: TRBJ1-4; d_gene: NA; v_gene: TRBV27; CDR3nt: TGTGCCAGCAGTCCACGGGGGGCAACTAATGAAAAACTGTTTTTT; CDR3aa: CASSPRGATNEKLFF
abundance: once; j_gene: TRBJ2-7; d_gene: TRBD1; v_gene: TRBV29-1; CDR3nt: TGCAGCGTTGAAATGCGGGACAGGGGGTACGAGCAGTACTTC; CDR3aa: CSVEMRDRGYEQYF
abundance: NA; j_gene: TRBJ2-7; d_gene: TRBD1; v_gene: TRBV27; CDR3nt: TGTGCCAGCAGTTTGGGACAGGGGAGGTACGAGCAGTACTTC; CDR3aa: CASSLGQGRYEQYF
abundance: many; j_gene: TRBJ2-7; d_gene: NA; v_gene: TRBV6-5; CDR3nt: TGTGCCAGCACCCTACAAGAGTACTACGAGCAGTACTTC; CDR3aa: CASTLQEYYEQYF
abundance: NA; j_gene: TRBJ1-2; d_gene: NA; v_gene: TRBV5-4; CDR3nt: TGTGCCAGCAGCATTGACACCGGGGGTGGATATGGCTACACCTTC; CDR3aa: CASSIDTGGGYGYTF